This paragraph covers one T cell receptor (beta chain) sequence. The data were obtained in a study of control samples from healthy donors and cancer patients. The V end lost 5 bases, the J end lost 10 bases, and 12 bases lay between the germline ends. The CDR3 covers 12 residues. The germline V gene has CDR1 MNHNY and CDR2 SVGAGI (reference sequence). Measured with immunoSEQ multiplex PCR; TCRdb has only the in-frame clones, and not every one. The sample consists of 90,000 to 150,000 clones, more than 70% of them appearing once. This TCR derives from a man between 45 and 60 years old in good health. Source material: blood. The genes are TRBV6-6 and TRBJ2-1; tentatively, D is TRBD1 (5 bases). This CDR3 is CASSHLDTEQFF. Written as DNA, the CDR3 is TGTGCCAGCAGTCACCTGGACACCGAGCAGTTCTTC.